This T cell receptor (beta chain) appears in the sequencing data of a study of blood T cell repertoires in COVID-19. The overall study: PBMCs, B-cell-depleted T cells, or T cells were the source of the cDNA or gDNA that made up the material.

This CDR3 comprises 16 residues. V shed 5 bases, J shed 0 bases, and the junction held 6 bases outside the gene matches. CDR1 is SNHLY and CDR2 is FYNNEI in the germline V gene. Method: immunoSEQ multiplex PCR; TCRdb's copy keeps in-frame clones and lacks some. The sample records 190,000 or so clones, about 88% being singletons. The sequenced sample consisted of peripheral blood. The chain carries TRBV2 and TRBJ2-2, with TRBD2 matching over 7 bases. The sequence derives from a woman in her twenties or thirties with active or convalescent COVID-19. The CDR3: CASSLSGIANTGELFF. CDR3 bases: TGTGCCAGCAGTCTAAGCGGGATTGCGAACACCGGGGAGCTGTTTTTT.